This TCR beta chain was identified in a study of cytomegalovirus exposure and HLA in healthy donors. Study findings and constraints: Previous analysis showed most TCR beta V segments were productive about 87% or about 30% of the time. Associated with HLA alleles at 0.05 false discovery rate in a later analysis were fewer than 20,000 TCR beta sequences. A list of 150 or so TCR beta chains associated with cytomegalovirus was given.

Points on this clone: Antigen specificity is unknown.

V lost 5 bases to trimming and J lost 4 bases, with 16 bases between them. The CDR3 has 15 amino acids. Germline V lookup: CDR1 SGHRS, CDR2 YFSETQ. The study ran its PCR with 60 Vbeta and 13 Jbeta primers. The protocol was immunoSEQ multiplex PCR, while the TCRdb copy is restricted to in-frame clones and leaves out a portion. Of approximately 210,000 clones in the sample, 79% were seen once. The chain has TRBV5-1 and TRBJ1-5; D remains unclear. Sequencing input: PBMCs. This TCR was recovered from a girl between 5 and 17 years old in good health and CMV-seropositive. The CDR3 is CASREGLTPNQPQHF. CDR3 coding DNA: TGCGCCAGCAGGGAAGGACTCACCCCGAATCAGCCCCAGCATTTT.